This TCR beta chain was sequenced in a study of OX40 agonist ivuxolimab in advanced cancers. As concerns this clone: Its antigen is still unknown.

Sequencing was performed with immunoSEQ multiplex PCR; in TCRdb, only in-frame clones are kept and a portion is missing. The repertoire holds approximately 30,000 clones, with roughly 80% as singletons. Germline V lookup: CDR1 MDHEN, CDR2 SYDVKM. The CDR3 is 13 residues long. Trimming cost V 6 bases and J 5 bases; bases outside gene matches: 5. Study-level points and caveats: The expanded peripheral T cells' antigen specificity was not determined.

This TCR was sampled from an adult with an advanced solid tumor such as melanoma, head and neck, liver or kidney cancer. Here the sequenced sample was CD4+ or CD8+ T cells sorted from blood, taken in a trial of the OX40 agonist ivuxolimab. V and J are TRBV28 and TRBJ2-5; TRBD2 aligns across 8 bases. CDR3: CASSGTRVETQYF. CDR3 coding DNA: TGTGCCAGCAGCGGGACTAGGGTGGAGACCCAGTACTTC.